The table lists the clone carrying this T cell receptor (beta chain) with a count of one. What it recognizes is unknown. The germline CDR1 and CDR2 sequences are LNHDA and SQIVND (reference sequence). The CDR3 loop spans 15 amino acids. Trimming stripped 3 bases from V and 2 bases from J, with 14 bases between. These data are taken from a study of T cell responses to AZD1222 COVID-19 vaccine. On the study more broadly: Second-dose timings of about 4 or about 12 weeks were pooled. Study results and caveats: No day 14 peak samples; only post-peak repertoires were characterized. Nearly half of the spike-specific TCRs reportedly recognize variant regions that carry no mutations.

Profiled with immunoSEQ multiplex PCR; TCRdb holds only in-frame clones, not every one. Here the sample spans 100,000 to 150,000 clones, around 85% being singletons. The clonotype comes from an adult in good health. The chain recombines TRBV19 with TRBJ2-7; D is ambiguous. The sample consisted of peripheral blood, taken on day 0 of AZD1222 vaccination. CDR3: CASSIRWTVAYEQYF. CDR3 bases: TGTGCCAGTAGTATCCGGTGGACCGTTGCCTACGAGCAGTACTTC.